The subject of this entry is one TCR beta chain. Antigen unknown. Tregs were sorted as CD4+CD25+CD127-/low cells. Full-length variable regions came from constant-region reverse primers plus semi-nested Nested Universal Primer A PCR. A single record per CDR3 protein comes from TCRdb applying MiXCR to the 5' RACE reads. In the table there are thousands of distinct CDR3 sequences, approximately 70% of which are singletons. Germline CDR1 is SQVTM and CDR2 is ANQGSEA. This CDR3 is 12 amino acids long. The V end was cut by 7 bases, the J end by 0 bases, with 8 bases between. Findings and limits, study-wide: Tumor-infiltrating Treg TCR alpha and beta sequences overlapped most with tumor naive CD4+ T cells, then blood naive. The TCR gene usage of tumor memory CD4+ T cells clustered together with blood and lymph node memory CD4+ cells and with lymph node naive CD4+ cells.

The chain employs TRBV29-1 and TRBJ2-3; the D gene could be TRBD1 or TRBD2 (5 bases each). The specimen was tumor-infiltrating Tregs sorted from the breast tumor. The TCR originated in a female donor with breast cancer. CDR3: CSGGISTDTQYF. CDR3 nucleotides: TGCAGCGGGGGGATAAGCACAGATACGCAGTATTTT.